These 32 T cell receptor beta chains were all obtained from the same sample, sequenced in a study of cytomegalovirus exposure and HLA in healthy donors. Here immunoSEQ multiplex PCR was the method, and the copy in TCRdb shows in-frame clones only, minus some. The sample gives 90,000 to 150,000 clones, 88% of which show up once; 6% to 7% is in the top ten. Input material: PBMCs. All receptors come from a woman younger than 35 in good health and CMV-seropositive.

The genes are TRBV2 and TRBJ2-7; the D is unclear. Trimming pared 3 bases from V and 2 bases from J, leaving 11 bases between. The CDR3 covers 14 residues. Germline V gene lookup returns CDR1 SNHLY and CDR2 FYNNEI. CDR3 residues: CASSEVGSTYEQYF. The CDR3 bases are TGTGCCAGCAGTGAGGTGGGCAGTACCTACGAGCAGTACTTC.

The chain employs TRBV7-9 and TRBJ2-1; the match to TRBD2 covers 12 bases. V dropped 2 bases and J dropped 10; count of bases not matched to a gene: 18. Per the germline V gene, CDR1 is SEHNR and CDR2 is FQNEAQ (reference sequence). This CDR3 spans 19 amino acids. CDR3 in DNA: TGTGCCAGCAGCTTACGACCCGCTTTGACTAGCGGGGGCCAGGGGGAGCAGTTCTTC. It translates to CASSLRPALTSGGQGEQFF.

This chain links TRBV19 with TRBJ1-5, with D unresolved. V was cut by 4 bases and J by 2 bases, with 9 bases left in between. CDR1 and CDR2 from the germline V gene are LNHDA and SQIVND (reference sequence). This CDR3 contains 14 residues. CDR3 amino acids: CASSTNRGNQPQHF. As DNA, the CDR3 is TGTGCCAGTAGTACCAACCGGGGCAATCAGCCCCAGCATTTT.

V gene TRBV6-5 combines with J gene TRBJ1-1; no firm D call. V was pared by 2 bases and J by 1 base, with 11 bases between. The CDR3 covers 15 residues. Germline V gives CDR1 MNHEY, CDR2 SVGAGI. The DNA of the CDR3 is TGTGCCAGCAGTTACGGCGGGAATGCGAACACTGAAGCTTTCTTT. Its protein product is CASSYGGNANTEAFF.

The chain is built from TRBV27 and TRBJ1-2; tentatively, D is TRBD1 (5 bases). Deletions cut 6 bases from V and 7 bases from J, with 18 bases between. Germline CDR1 is MNHEY and CDR2 is SMNVEV (reference sequence). This CDR3 spans 14 amino acids. CDR3 DNA sequence: TGTGCCAGCAGCGCGACAGTTTCACCGGGTGGCTACACCTTC. Its protein product is CASSATVSPGGYTF.

The genes are TRBV2 and TRBJ1-2; D is possibly TRBD1 (6 bases). Germline-derived CDR1 and CDR2 are SNHLY and FYNNEI. Trimming cost V 0 bases and J 7 bases, with 15 bases left between them. The CDR3 is 15 amino acids. This chain's CDR3 is CASSEARGQMAGYTF. CDR3 nucleotides: TGTGCCAGCAGTGAAGCGCGAGGACAGATGGCTGGCTACACCTTC.

The chain joins TRBV18 to TRBJ1-1; no clear D gene. There are 14 residues in the CDR3. Germline V gene data show CDR1 as KGHSH and CDR2 as LQKENI. Trimming cost V 6 bases and J 1 base, with 12 bases left between them. CDR3: CASSPGAGNTEAFF. The CDR3 DNA is TGTGCCAGCTCCCCGGGAGCCGGGAACACTGAAGCTTTCTTT.

The rearrangement joins TRBV5-5 to TRBJ1-2; D possibly corresponds to TRBD1 (5 bases). Germline-derived CDR1 and CDR2 are SGHKS and YYEKEE (reference sequence). This CDR3 comprises 14 residues. V was pared by 3 bases and J by 3 bases, with 12 bases between. The CDR3 sequence is CASSWAPGDYGYTF. CDR3 nucleotides: TGTGCCAGCAGCTGGGCCCCGGGGGACTATGGCTACACCTTC. Full variable domain (rest looked up from reference TRBV5-5 and TRBJ1-2): DAGVTQSPTHLIKTRGQQVTLRCSPISGHKSVSWYQQVLGQGPQFIFQYYEKEERGRGNFPDRFSARQFPNYSSELNVNALLLGDSALYLCASSWAPGDYGYTFGSGTRLTVV.

The chain employs TRBV10-1 and TRBJ2-7, with 8 bases fitting TRBD1. Germline loops: CDR1 WNHNN, CDR2 SYGVQD (reference sequence). CDR3 length: 14 amino acids. With 5 bases clipped from V and 4 bases from J, the junction kept 7 bases outside the gene matches. The CDR3 bases are TGCGCCAGCAGTTCCGACAGGGGCGGGTACGAGCAGTACTTC. Amino acids: CASSSDRGGYEQYF.

The CDR3 protein is CAWKGQGFNSPLHF. The CDR3, as DNA: TGTGCCTGGAAGGGACAGGGGTTCAACTCACCCCTCCACTTT. This chain joins TRBV30 and TRBJ1-6; 10 nucleotides agree with TRBD1. CDR3 length equals 14 residues. J gave up 10 bases and V 4 bases, and 7 bases lay outside the gene matches. The V gene's germline CDR1 is GTSNPN and CDR2 SVGIG (reference sequence).

This clone showed up just once. The genes are TRBV18 and TRBJ2-3; D gene unclear. The V and J ends lost 6 bases and 1 base respectively, with 8 bases between them. This CDR3 is 13 amino acids long. The germline V gene has CDR1 KGHSH and CDR2 LQKENI. Here the CDR3 reads CASSRVGTDTQYF. As DNA, the CDR3 is TGTGCCAGCTCCCGCGTGGGCACAGATACGCAGTATTTT.

This clone was found once. The chain joins TRBV29-1 to TRBJ2-1, with D possibly matching TRBD2 (6 bases). The CDR3 is 12 residues long. Germline loops: CDR1 SQVTM, CDR2 ANQGSEA. V gave up 0 bases and J gave up 9 bases, with 9 bases separating them. The CDR3 protein is CSVEDRRAEQFF. The CDR3 region has the DNA TGCAGCGTTGAAGATCGGAGGGCTGAGCAGTTCTTC.

J is TRBJ2-6 and V is TRBV6-4, with a tentative D call TRBD2 (5 bases). Germline CDR1 and CDR2: MRHNA and SNTAGT. V was trimmed by 2 bases and J by 4 bases, leaving 6 bases between them. This CDR3 has 14 residues. CDR3 nucleotides: TGTGCCAGCAGTGACACGGGGGGGGCCAACGTCCTGACTTTC. Translation gives CASSDTGGANVLTF.

This chain joins TRBV30 and TRBJ1-1; D unclear. V dropped 2 bases and J dropped 4 bases, with 14 bases sitting between them. The germline CDR1 and CDR2 sequences are GTSNPN and SVGIG (reference sequence). CDR3 length: 14 amino acids. CDR3 loop: CAWSPRRWFTEAFF. The CDR3 DNA is TGTGCCTGGAGTCCGCGCAGGTGGTTCACTGAAGCTTTCTTT.

The rearrangement uses TRBV2 and TRBJ1-3; 7 nucleotides align to TRBD1. Germline assignment: CDR1 SNHLY and CDR2 FYNNEI. The V gene end was trimmed by 7 bases and the J gene end by 4 bases; junction bases not matched to a gene: 16. The CDR3 totals 17 residues. The CDR3 region has the DNA TGTGCCAGCATGTACGAGGAGGGGGCAATTCGAGGAAACACCATATATTTT. Its translation is CASMYEEGAIRGNTIYF.

This rearrangement joins TRBV29-1 to TRBJ2-1; 9 bases line up with TRBD1. Germline loops: CDR1 SQVTM, CDR2 ANQGSEA. CDR3 length equals 18 residues. Trimming removed 3 bases from V and 7 bases from J; junction bases left unmatched: 19. CDR3 sequence reads: CSVERLVADRGFYNEQFF. CDR3 in DNA: TGCAGCGTTGAGAGACTAGTCGCGGACAGGGGATTTTATAATGAGCAGTTCTTC.

The chain combines TRBV9 with TRBJ2-5; the D gene is possibly TRBD2 (7 bases). This CDR3 is built from 18 residues. Germline V gives CDR1 SGDLS, CDR2 YYNGEE. The V gene lost 0 bases and the J gene lost 4 bases, with 22 bases spanning the gap. DNA for the CDR3: TGTGCCAGCAGCGTAGGGATCGGGGGGCGGGGCCTCGTAGAGACCCAGTACTTC. This gives the protein CASSVGIGGRGLVETQYF.

V usage is TRBV4-1 and J usage is TRBJ1-3; TRBD1 is a possible D gene (5 bases). V lost 1 base and J lost 5, with 15 bases in between. CDR1 and CDR2 from the germline V gene are MGHRA and YSYEKL. This CDR3 region has 16 residues. As DNA, the CDR3 is TGCGCCAGCAGCCAAGGGCATAGGCAGGGAAGAAACACCATATATTTT. This gives the protein CASSQGHRQGRNTIYF.

V and J are TRBV11-2 and TRBJ1-6; 7 bases are a match to TRBD1. The CDR3 totals 13 residues. The V segment lost 5 bases and the J segment 12 bases; nucleotides outside the gene matches: 7. Germline V lookup: CDR1 SGHAT, CDR2 FQNNGV. The CDR3 nucleotides are TGTGCCAGCAGCGCGACAGGGCCTGGACCCCTCCACTTT. It is translated as CASSATGPGPLHF.

The chain has TRBV19 and TRBJ1-4, with no clear D. The germline V and J ends were trimmed by 2 bases and 8 bases, with 9 bases remaining between them. In germline, CDR1 is LNHDA, CDR2 SQIVND (reference sequence). This CDR3 has 13 residues. CDR3 in amino acids: CASSIYSREKLFF. DNA for the CDR3: TGTGCCAGTAGTATATACTCTAGGGAAAAACTGTTTTTT.

This chain joins TRBV7-2 and TRBJ2-7; TRBD2 agrees at 9 bases. The CDR3 runs to 16 residues. CDR1 and CDR2 from the germline V gene are SGHTA and FQGNSA. Trimming removed 1 base from V and 0 bases from J; junction bases left unmatched: 4. CDR3 amino acids: CASSLVLAGSSYEQYF. DNA for the CDR3: TGTGCCAGCAGCTTAGTCCTAGCGGGAAGCTCCTACGAGCAGTACTTC.

This chain joins TRBV11-2 and TRBJ2-7; D unclear. Trimming shortened V by 0 bases and J by 0 bases, and 12 bases separated the two germline ends. The V gene's germline CDR1 is SGHAT and CDR2 FQNNGV. The CDR3 length is 16 residues. CDR3 sequence (DNA): TGTGCCAGCAGCTTAGATCTCGGCGGAGCCTCCTACGAGCAGTACTTC. Its translation is CASSLDLGGASYEQYF.

A note on this clone: With a much larger clone just one base away, this may be a read error. The conserved phenylalanine or tryptophan is not found at the CDR3 terminus, so this likely reflects a read error. J is TRBJ1-2 and V is TRBV30, with 10 bases aligning to TRBD1. CDR1 GTSNPN and CDR2 SVGIG come from the germline V gene (reference sequence). Unmatched junction bases numbered 6, after V lost 4 bases and J lost 1 base. This CDR3 spans 15 amino acids. The CDR3 region is CAWTGTGASNYGYTL. CDR3 DNA sequence: TGTGCCTGGACCGGGACAGGGGCTAGTAACTATGGCTACACCCTC.

The chain has TRBV11-2 and TRBJ1-1; possible D gene TRBD1, 6 bases. Trimming removed 5 bases from V and 10 bases from J, with 20 bases in between. The CDR3 runs 14 residues. Germline lookup yields CDR1 SGHAT and CDR2 FQNNGV. This chain's CDR3 is CASSDPVQGMLAFF. CDR3 nucleotide sequence: TGTGCCAGCAGCGACCCAGTACAGGGAATGTTAGCTTTCTTT. The whole variable domain, filled in from reference TRBV11-2 and TRBJ1-1, reads EAGVAQSPRYKIIEKRQSVAFWCNPISGHATLYWYQQILGQGPKLLIQFQNNGVVDDSQLPKDRFSAERLKGVDSTLKIQPAKLEDSAVYLCASSDPVQGMLAFFGQGTRLTVV.

This chain links TRBV28 with TRBJ1-3, with unresolved D. Per germline, CDR1 MDHEN and CDR2 SYDVKM. This CDR3 region has 13 residues. V was shortened by 6 bases and J by 1 base, with 7 bases between the two germline ends. The CDR3 nucleotides read TGTGCCAGCAGACTATGGTCTGGAAACACCATATATTTT. Translating gives CASRLWSGNTIYF.

V gene TRBV2 combines with J gene TRBJ2-3; 7 bases map to TRBD2. CDR1 and CDR2 (germline): SNHLY, FYNNEI. The CDR3 spans 16 residues. Trimming cost V 1 base and J 8 bases; bases outside gene matches: 12. As DNA, the CDR3 is TGTGCCAGCAGTGAAGGGGCACTCGCGGGCGGGGGTACGCAGTATTTT. Translating gives CASSEGALAGGGTQYF.

Only one count was recorded for this clone. The CDR3: CASSQPGGEAFF. The CDR3 DNA sequence: TGTGCCAGCAGCCAACCCGGAGGGGAAGCTTTCTTT. This chain joins TRBV11-2 and TRBJ1-1; D remains unclear. Looked up from germline, CDR1 is SGHAT and CDR2 is FQNNGV. Trimming took 5 bases from V and 8 from J, leaving 12 bases between them. The CDR3 is made up of 12 amino acids.

This chain links TRBV15 with TRBJ1-2; possible D gene TRBD1, 6 bases. CDR3 size: 17 residues. The V end was cut by 1 base, the J end by 2 bases, with 17 bases between. The germline V gene encodes CDR1 LNHNV and CDR2 YYDKDF (reference sequence). The CDR3 DNA sequence: TGTGCCACCAGCAGAGTCGAACCCAGGCAGGGGAACTATGGCTACACCTTC. Amino acid sequence: CATSRVEPRQGNYGYTF.

The chain combines TRBV6-6 with TRBJ1-1; TRBD1 agrees at 8 bases. The CDR3 runs to 15 residues. With V trimmed by 6 bases and J by 11 bases, 17 bases remained unmatched. Germline V lookup: CDR1 MNHNY, CDR2 SVGAGI (reference sequence). The CDR3 sequence is CASSSSGQGGYLAFF. As DNA, the CDR3 is TGTGCCAGCAGCTCCTCCGGACAGGGAGGGTATTTGGCTTTCTTT.

The rearrangement joins TRBV2 to TRBJ2-7; TRBD1 might be the D (6 bases). In germline, CDR1 is SNHLY, CDR2 FYNNEI. V was cut by 3 bases and J by 1 base, with 10 bases left in between. This CDR3 region has 14 residues. Here the CDR3 reads CASSDDRKSYEQYF. CDR3 in DNA: TGTGCCAGCAGTGACGACAGGAAATCCTACGAGCAGTACTTC.

V usage is TRBV4-1 and J usage is TRBJ2-7; 8 bases align to TRBD2. This CDR3 has 13 residues. CDR1 and CDR2 from the germline V gene are MGHRA and YSYEKL. J was trimmed by 3 bases and V by 8 bases; bases with no gene match: 6. CDR3 DNA sequence: TGCGCCAGCGGACGGGGGGGCGGCTACGAGCAGTACTTC. The encoded protein is CASGRGGGYEQYF.

CDR3 DNA: TGCAGCGTTCCCGAGAGGACAGGGATTGAGCAGTTCTTC. Protein: CSVPERTGIEQFF. The genes are TRBV29-1 and TRBJ2-1, with 8 positions matching TRBD1. Trimming took 5 bases from V and 9 from J; bases not matched to a gene: 9. This CDR3 has 13 amino acids. Germline V gene sequence: CDR1 SQVTM, CDR2 ANQGSEA.